Below are 8 T cell receptor beta chains sequenced from a single sample in a study of vaccination and CD4 T cells after COVID-19. The antigens these receptors bind are not known. The Oncomine TCR Beta short-read assay was what sequenced the DNA obtained from cultured CD4+ T cells. TCRdb redid the calling of the PCR reads with MiXCR, one entry per CDR3 protein. The data contain about 13,000 distinct CDR3 sequences, 56% of them singletons. Treatment noted: 10-day PBMC culture with coronavirus spike peptide pools or control peptides (ViraFEST assay). The sequenced sample was CD4+ T cells from blood, cultured in vitro. The receptors were sampled from a human donor who had recovered from COVID-19.

This clonotype has more than one count but fewer than ten. The chain carries TRBV29-1 and TRBJ1-5, with D perhaps matching TRBD1 (5 bases). In germline, CDR1 is SQVTM, CDR2 ANQGSEA. Trimming took off 6 bases at V and 7 bases at J, with 13 bases between the two ends. CDR3 length: 12 amino acids. The CDR3 sequence: CSVGDSEQPQHF. The CDR3 nucleotides are TGCAGCGTGGGGGATTCCGAGCAGCCCCAGCATTTT.

J is TRBJ2-5 and V is TRBV18; D unclear. CDR3 length: 12 residues. Trimming removed 11 bases at V and 5 bases at J, with 15 bases between. Germline values: CDR1 KGHSH, CDR2 LQKENI. The CDR3 DNA reads TGTGCCGGATCATCGGAGCCGGAGACCCAGTACTTC. Its protein is CAGSSEPETQYF.

The CDR3 spells CSARGQGNRGHLRTEAFF. The CDR3 region has the DNA TGCAGTGCTAGAGGTCAAGGGAACAGGGGGCACCTACGCACTGAAGCTTTCTTT. This rearrangement joins TRBV20-1 to TRBJ1-1, with 9 bases fitting TRBD1. Germline trimming cut 1 base from V and 4 bases from J; bases unmatched to any gene: 16. The CDR3 sequence is 18 residues long. Germline V lookup: CDR1 DFQATT, CDR2 SNEGSKA (reference sequence).

This clonotype has only a few counts. The rearrangement links TRBV7-3 to TRBJ1-2, with D hard to call. V was cut by 6 bases and J by 3 bases, with 14 bases left in between. The germline V gene encodes CDR1 SGHTA and CDR2 FQGTGA. The CDR3 extends over 14 amino acids. The CDR3, as DNA: TGTGCCAGCAGGGACCCTGGGGAAGACTATGGCTACACCTTC. It is translated as CASRDPGEDYGYTF.

This chain connects TRBV12-3 or TRBV12-4 to TRBJ1-2; D perhaps matches TRBD1 (5 bases). The CDR3 consists of 13 residues. V shed 7 bases and J shed 6 bases, with 15 bases lying between them. This chain's CDR3 is CASTRGQLHGYTF. The CDR3 nucleotides are TGTGCCAGCACCCGGGGCCAGTTACATGGCTACACCTTC.

This clonotype is medium-sized (0.01 to 0.1%). The chain joins TRBV7-2 to TRBJ1-2, with a weak D call TRBD1 (6 bases). CDR1 and CDR2 from the germline V gene are SGHTA and FQGNSA. V lost 7 bases, J lost 5 bases, and 14 bases lay in between. The CDR3 is 13 residues long. The chain's CDR3 is CASIKRGGYGYTF. In nucleotides, the CDR3 is TGTGCCAGCATCAAAAGGGGGGGTTATGGCTACACCTTC.

This clonotype was found a few times. This chain links TRBV21-1 with TRBJ2-3; no DNA check was done on the table's D call, TRBD1. TRBV21-1 is noted as a pseudogene. The CDR3 covers 20 residues. The CDR3 is CASSKDSWQDRVRWSDTQYF. DNA for the CDR3: TGTGCCAGCAGCAAAGACTCTTGGCAGGACAGGGTTCGATGGTCAGATACGCAGTATTTT.

The genes are TRBV27 and TRBJ1-2; TRBD1 matches 7 bases. The CDR3 runs 14 residues. CDR1 and CDR2 from the germline V gene are MNHEY and SMNVEV (reference sequence). J lost 3 bases, V lost 6 bases, and 7 bases had no gene match. The CDR3 here is CASRKTGWDYGYTF. The CDR3, as DNA: TGTGCCAGCAGGAAGACAGGGTGGGACTATGGCTACACCTTC.